The 20 T cell receptor beta chains below come from one sample, sequenced in a study of regulatory T cells in long-lasting Graves disease. Arm-PCR with iRepertoire HTBI primers amplified the CDR3 regions for these TCR beta libraries. Each CDR3 protein is one row after TCRdb ran MiXCR on the multiplex PCR reads. In the table there are around 430,000 distinct CDR3 sequences, about 20% of which are singletons. Time point reported: persistent/refractory GD, antithyroid drugs over 5 years with positive TRAb. PBMC RNA was the source of the TCR library. Sequenced material: peripheral blood mononuclear cells (PBMCs), taken when the disease was refractory, from a patient treated with antithyroid drugs. Receptors originate from a female donor with Graves disease.

There are a few counts of this clonotype. The V and J genes are TRBV7-7 and TRBJ1-1; 7 nucleotides match TRBD1. Germline values: CDR1 SSHAT, CDR2 FNYEAQ (reference sequence). The CDR3 totals 13 residues. CDR3 protein: CASCREGASEAFF. For the CDR3, the DNA is TGTGCTAGCTGCAGGGAGGGGGCTTCTGAAGCTTTCTTT.

Points on this clonotype: One base away lies a much larger clone, so this may be a sequencing read error. J is TRBJ1-2 and V is TRBV7-2; no clear D. V was trimmed by 3 bases and J by 6 bases, leaving 11 bases between them. The CDR3 sequence is 13 residues long. The germline gives CDR1 SGHTA, CDR2 FQGNSA. The CDR3 loop reads CASSLEGLHGYTF. DNA for the CDR3: TGTGCCAGCAGCTTGGAAGGGCTCCATGGCTACACCTTC.

This clonotype was detected only a few times. The V gene is TRBV6-1, the J gene TRBJ2-2, with 7 bases fitting TRBD2. J lost 4 bases, V lost 8 bases, and 19 bases had no gene match. The CDR3 runs to 18 residues. CDR1 and CDR2 (germline): MNHNS, SASEGT. CDR3 DNA: TGTGCCAGCGCCACACCGGTCGGAGCGGGGTCGAGCACCGGGGAGCTGTTTTTT. Translation gives CASATPVGAGSSTGELFF.

The chain has TRBV6-1 and TRBJ1-1; D remains ambiguous. The V end was cut by 0 bases, the J end by 4 bases, with 15 bases between. From germline, CDR1 is MNHNS and CDR2 SASEGT. This CDR3 has 16 amino acids. The CDR3 DNA reads TGTGCCAGCAGTGAAGCGGGAAGGATGAAGGTCACTGAAGCTTTCTTT. Translated, it gives CASSEAGRMKVTEAFF.

This clonotype has at least ten counts. V is TRBV12-5 and J is TRBJ2-5; 10 bases are shared with TRBD2. The CDR3 length is 16 residues. Unmatched junction bases numbered 10, after V lost 5 bases and J lost 4 bases. The germline V gene encodes CDR1 LGHNT and CDR2 FRNRAP. CDR3 region: CASGPGVLAGVETQYF. CDR3 nucleotide sequence: TGTGCTAGTGGTCCCGGGGTGCTAGCGGGAGTAGAGACCCAGTACTTC.

There are a few counts of this clonotype. This chain connects TRBV11-2 to TRBJ2-7; 9 bases fit TRBD1. Germline CDR1 is SGHAT and CDR2 is FQNNGV. This CDR3 region has 17 residues. The junction had 11 bases not matched to a gene; V was cut back by 3 bases and J by 2 bases. The chain's CDR3 is CASSFLGTGQGTYEQYF. CDR3 coding DNA: TGTGCCAGCAGCTTCCTGGGTACGGGACAGGGTACCTACGAGCAGTACTTC.

The chain recombines TRBV30 with TRBJ2-1; 10 bases are a match to TRBD2. The CDR3 sequence is 15 residues long. The germline CDR1 and CDR2 sequences are GTSNPN and SVGIG (reference sequence). V trimming: 2 bases; J trimming: 4 bases; junction bases outside the gene matches: 5. The CDR3 sequence: CAWSPGTSAYNEQFF. The CDR3 DNA reads TGTGCCTGGAGTCCCGGGACTAGCGCATACAATGAGCAGTTCTTC.

This clonotype was seen a single time. This may come from a read error, since a much larger clone is one base off. The chain links TRBV12-3 or TRBV12-4 to TRBJ2-5; D is uncertain. This CDR3 is 14 amino acids long. CDR3 region: CVSSWAPYQETQYF. CDR3 nucleotides: TGTGTCAGCAGTTGGGCTCCGTACCAAGAGACCCAGTACTTC.

Of note for this clonotype: Germline and junction disagree at one end, which may indicate a read error. The V and J genes are TRBV28 and TRBJ1-2; D is possibly TRBD1 (5 bases). There are 16 residues in the CDR3. Germline assignment: CDR1 MDHEN and CDR2 SYDVKM. The DNA of the CDR3 is TGCGCCAGCAGCCAAGAACTAAGGACCCAGGGCTCCGGCTACACCTTC. Translation: CASSQELRTQGSGYTF.

The chain joins TRBV7-9 to TRBJ2-2; 9 nucleotides line up with TRBD2. This CDR3 has 19 amino acids. With 0 bases clipped from V and 4 bases from J, the junction kept 12 bases outside the gene matches. From germline, CDR1 is SEHNR and CDR2 FQNEAQ (reference sequence). The CDR3 sequence: CASSLADDERGEPTGELFF. As DNA, the CDR3 is TGTGCCAGCAGCTTAGCGGATGATGAGCGGGGGGAACCCACCGGGGAGCTGTTTTTT.

This clonotype was counted at least ten times. V gene TRBV29-1 combines with J gene TRBJ1-1, with D unresolved. Trimming cost V 7 bases and J 3 bases, with 12 bases left between them. CDR3 size: 12 residues. Germline V CDR1 and CDR2: SQVTM, ANQGSEA. As DNA, the CDR3 is TGCAGCGGAACGCCCTGGCACACTGAAGCTTTCTTT. Its translation is CSGTPWHTEAFF.

The sample holds one count of this clonotype. Because it lacks the conserved phenylalanine or tryptophan at the end, this CDR3 is likely a read error. This chain uses TRBV18 with TRBJ2-7, with TRBD1 identical over 9 bases. The length of the CDR3 is 14 residues. The V and J ends lost 3 bases and 5 bases, in that order; junction bases with no gene match: 5. Germline V lookup: CDR1 KGHSH, CDR2 LQKENI. In nucleotides, the CDR3 is TGTGCCAGCTCACCGTCCGGGACAGGGAACGAGCAGTACCTC. It yields the protein CASSPSGTGNEQYL.

This sequence joins TRBV9 and TRBJ1-3; D unresolved. V was cut by 0 bases and J by 4 bases, with 14 bases left in between. This CDR3 is 16 amino acids long. Germline CDR1 SGDLS, CDR2 YYNGEE. The CDR3 DNA is TGTGCCAGCAGCGTAGACCCACACAAAGGAGGAAACACCATATATTTT. This sequence encodes CASSVDPHKGGNTIYF.

The chain joins TRBV11-2 to TRBJ2-4; tentatively, D is TRBD1 or TRBD2 (6 bases each). The germline CDR1 and CDR2 sequences are SGHAT and FQNNGV. The V gene lost 5 bases and the J gene lost 2 bases, with 19 bases spanning the gap. The CDR3 totals 17 residues. CDR3 sequence (DNA): TGTGCCAGCAGCCAAGAAGGGGGGATCGGGACCAAAAACATTCAGTACTTC. It yields the protein CASSQEGGIGTKNIQYF.

The chain employs TRBV5-8 and TRBJ1-2; tentative D call: TRBD1 (6 bases). CDR1 and CDR2 (germline): SGHTS, YDEGEE. The length of the CDR3 is 14 residues. Trimming removed 0 bases from V and 5 bases from J, with 11 bases in between. In DNA, the CDR3 is TGTGCCAGCAGCTTGGGGACAGTCATTTATGGCTACACCTTC. This codes for CASSLGTVIYGYTF.

This clonotype was seen only a few times. This sequence joins TRBV7-2 and TRBJ2-7; 7 bases match TRBD1. The CDR3 extends over 15 amino acids. Per the germline V gene, CDR1 is SGHTA and CDR2 is FQGNSA. V lost 3 bases, J lost 2 bases, and 7 bases stayed unmatched. DNA for the CDR3: TGTGCCAGCAGCTTTATCCTAGGGGGCCCCTACGAGCAGTACTTC. Its translation: CASSFILGGPYEQYF.

Many counts were recorded for this clonotype. CDR3 sequence (DNA): TGTGCCACCAGTGATGGAAAAAGAGGGAACACTGAAGCTTTCTTT. It codes for CATSDGKRGNTEAFF. V usage is TRBV24-1 and J usage is TRBJ1-1; no clear D gene. V was clipped by 3 bases and J by 1 base, with 11 bases between them. CDR3 length: 15 amino acids. Germline V gives CDR1 KGHDR, CDR2 SFDVKD.

The rearrangement uses TRBV29-1 and TRBJ2-7, with unresolved D. Germline V gives CDR1 SQVTM, CDR2 ANQGSEA. Trimming stripped 4 bases from V and 2 bases from J, with 9 bases between. The CDR3 extends over 12 amino acids. The CDR3 region has the DNA TGCAGCGTTGCCAGTGCCACCTACGAGCAGTACTTC. As protein: CSVASATYEQYF.

This clonotype was observed a handful of times. This chain connects TRBV20-1 to TRBJ1-2; 8 positions agree with TRBD1. The CDR3 extends over 13 amino acids. Looked up from germline, CDR1 is DFQATT and CDR2 is SNEGSKA (reference sequence). The chain's CDR3 is CSAKTGAGNGYTF. The DNA for the CDR3 is TGCAGCGCAAAGACAGGGGCGGGGAATGGCTACACCTTC.

This clonotype was counted many times. The CDR3 reads CSAPRGGDNYGYTF. In nucleotides, the CDR3 is TGCAGTGCGCCCCGCGGAGGCGATAACTATGGCTACACCTTC. This chain connects TRBV20-1 to TRBJ1-2; D unresolved. CDR3 length: 14 amino acids. From germline, CDR1 is DFQATT and CDR2 SNEGSKA (reference sequence). V lost 6 bases and J lost 1, with 15 bases in between.